Each of the 20 T cell receptor beta chains below was sequenced from the same sample in a study of response to subunit inactivated influenza vaccine. One entry per CDR3 protein results from TCRdb running MiXCR on the RT-PCR reads. The sample carries about 700,000 distinct CDR3 sequences, 15% to 19% recorded once. The sequenced sample was PBMCs from blood, obtained 12 days after vaccination. The receptors shown here come from a man aged 50 to 59 who received an inactivated influenza vaccine.

There are a few counts of this clonotype. V usage is TRBV28 and J usage is TRBJ2-7; D not resolved. V was clipped by 7 bases and J by 3 bases, with 13 bases between them. This CDR3 is 13 amino acids long. CDR1 is MDHEN and CDR2 is SYDVKM in the germline V gene. The CDR3 nucleotides are TGTGCCAGCAACCGGAACGGACGCTACGAGCAGTACTTC. Protein sequence: CASNRNGRYEQYF.

CDR3 amino acids: CASSYRDRGAKNIQYF. The CDR3 coding sequence is TGTGCCAGCAGTTACCGGGACAGGGGAGCCAAAAACATTCAGTACTTC. The J gene is TRBJ2-4, the V gene TRBV6-2 or TRBV6-3; 10 bases align to TRBD1. The germline gives CDR1 MNHEY, CDR2 SVGEGT. The V and J ends lost 2 bases and 0 bases, in that order; junction bases with no gene match: 1. This CDR3 spans 16 amino acids.

The rearrangement uses TRBV12-3 or TRBV12-4 and TRBJ2-7; 7 bases align to TRBD1. The CDR3 has 12 amino acids. The J segment lost 3 bases and the V segment lost 10 bases, leaving 6 bases of the junction unmatched. The CDR3 DNA sequence: TGTGCCACTTCGACAGGGCGCTACGAGCAGTACTTC. Translated, it gives CATSTGRYEQYF.

This clonotype was seen more than once but under ten times. In nucleotides, the CDR3 is TGTGCCAGCAGCTTAACTAGCGGGAGTGCAGAGACCCAGTACTTC. This codes for CASSLTSGSAETQYF. This sequence joins TRBV7-2 and TRBJ2-5; 11 nucleotides align to TRBD2. The V gene end was trimmed by 2 bases and the J gene end by 4 bases; junction bases not matched to a gene: 3. The germline gives CDR1 SGHTA, CDR2 FQGNSA. This CDR3 region has 15 residues. Drawing the rest from reference TRBV7-2 and TRBJ2-5, the complete variable domain is GAGVSQSPSNKVTEKGKDVELRCDPISGHTALYWYRQSLGQGLEFLIYFQGNSAPDKSGLPSDRFSAERTGGSVSTLTIQRTQQEDSAVYLCASSLTSGSAETQYFGPGTRLLVL.

The CDR3 DNA sequence: TGTGCCAGCAGACGAGCCGAGACAGGGCCCACTGAAGCTTTCTTT. Encoded protein: CASRRAETGPTEAFF. V and J are TRBV12-3 or TRBV12-4 and TRBJ1-1; 7 nucleotides line up with TRBD1. The ends lost 6 bases at V and 4 bases at J; junction bases unmatched: 11. This CDR3 is built from 15 residues.

The table lists this clonotype with a few counts. The chain uses TRBV5-1 and TRBJ1-1; D might be TRBD1 (6 bases). The CDR3 contains 15 residues. Trimming took off 1 base at V and 5 bases at J, with 15 bases between the two ends. Looked up from germline, CDR1 is SGHRS and CDR2 is YFSETQ. CDR3 nucleotides: TGCGCCAGCAGCTTGTGGGCCAGGGGTGGTACTGAAGCTTTCTTT. This sequence encodes CASSLWARGGTEAFF.

This clonotype occurred a few times. This chain joins TRBV27 and TRBJ2-3; D tentatively reads TRBD1 or TRBD2 (5 bases each). Trimming took off 2 bases at V and 6 bases at J, with 18 bases between the two ends. This CDR3 is built from 16 residues. Germline V gives CDR1 MNHEY, CDR2 SMNVEV (reference sequence). CDR3: CASSLQGRGLTDTQYF. DNA of the CDR3: TGTGCCAGCAGTTTACAGGGTCGCGGGCTAACCGATACGCAGTATTTT.

This clonotype was picked up many times. This chain joins TRBV7-2 and TRBJ2-6; D is unclear. The V end was cut by 1 base, the J end by 0 bases, with 4 bases between. CDR1 is SGHTA and CDR2 is FQGNSA in the germline V gene. This CDR3 comprises 15 residues. In DNA form, the CDR3 reads TGTGCCAGCAGCTTAGAGGGCTCTGGGGCCAACGTCCTGACTTTC. Amino acid sequence: CASSLEGSGANVLTF.

The V call is TRBV5-1, the J call TRBJ1-1; tentative D call: TRBD1 (5 bases). Germline V lookup: CDR1 SGHRS, CDR2 YFSETQ. The V and J ends lost 4 bases and 5 bases respectively, with 15 bases between them. CDR3 length: 14 residues. The CDR3 here is CASSIVGGGTEAFF. The DNA of the CDR3 is TGCGCCAGCAGCATTGTCGGGGGTGGGACTGAAGCTTTCTTT.

The chain uses TRBV7-2 and TRBJ2-3; TRBD2 matches at 9 bases. V was clipped by 6 bases and J by 2 bases; unmatched bases: 6. This CDR3 has 15 amino acids. Germline CDR1 is SGHTA and CDR2 is FQGNSA. The CDR3: CASSRSSGITDTQYF. CDR3 DNA: TGTGCCAGCAGTCGTTCTAGCGGGATCACAGATACGCAGTATTTT.

This clonotype occurred a few times. The chain uses TRBV28 and TRBJ1-1, with D possibly matching TRBD1 (6 bases). Trimming removed 3 bases from V and 5 bases from J, with 13 bases in between. CDR1 is MDHEN, CDR2 SYDVKM, per germline. This CDR3 has 14 residues. CDR3 nucleotides: TGTGCCAGCAGTTTGAACAGGGCTGGTACTGAAGCTTTCTTT. Protein product: CASSLNRAGTEAFF.

This clonotype was seen more than once but under ten times. The chain uses TRBV7-2 and TRBJ2-1; a weak D match, TRBD2 (5 bases). In germline, CDR1 is SGHTA, CDR2 FQGNSA. Trimming stripped 1 base from V and 9 bases from J, with 22 bases between. This CDR3 has 17 amino acids. The CDR3 protein is CASSLGGFGLAGSEQFF. The CDR3 coding sequence is TGTGCCAGCAGCTTAGGTGGATTTGGGCTAGCTGGGAGTGAGCAGTTCTTC.

The chain is built from TRBV12-3 or TRBV12-4 and TRBJ2-7; maybe TRBD1 (6 bases). The CDR3 has 16 residues. The V and J ends lost 3 bases and 0 bases respectively, with 15 bases between them. The CDR3 DNA follows: TGTGCCAGCAGTTTCCCGCAGGGGTCAAACTCCTACGAGCAGTACTTC. This encodes CASSFPQGSNSYEQYF.

The V and J genes are TRBV28 and TRBJ2-5; the match to TRBD2 covers 7 bases. The trim removed 2 bases at V and 5 bases at J, leaving 11 bases unmatched. The CDR3 has 16 amino acids. CDR1 and CDR2 from the germline V gene are MDHEN and SYDVKM. The CDR3 sequence is CASSLPSSGGWETQYF. The CDR3 nucleotides are TGTGCCAGCAGTTTACCCTCCTCGGGGGGTTGGGAGACCCAGTACTTC.

The chain joins TRBV20-1 to TRBJ2-7; 9 bases map to TRBD1. The CDR3 length is 16 residues. Trimming cost V 1 base and J 2 bases; bases outside gene matches: 9. In germline, CDR1 is DFQATT, CDR2 SNEGSKA (reference sequence). DNA of the CDR3: TGCAGTGCTAGAGGGCGATGGGACAGGGATCCCTACGAGCAGTACTTC. Protein product: CSARGRWDRDPYEQYF.

V and J are TRBV10-3 and TRBJ1-2; no definite D call. V lost 2 bases, J lost 7 bases, and 17 bases lay in between. Germline-derived CDR1 and CDR2 are ENHRY and SYGVKD. CDR3 length: 15 residues. CDR3 nucleotide sequence: TGTGCCATCAGTGAGGTCGGCTTCGTCTCGGGTGGCTACACCTTC. Residues: CAISEVGFVSGGYTF.

V and J are TRBV15 and TRBJ2-1; D unresolved. V shed 1 base and J shed 8 bases, with 6 bases lying between them. The germline gives CDR1 LNHNV, CDR2 YYDKDF (reference sequence). This CDR3 contains 12 residues. CDR3 sequence: CATSRATDEQFF. CDR3 bases: TGTGCCACCAGCAGAGCTACGGATGAGCAGTTCTTC.

This clonotype was observed many times. The rearrangement uses TRBV29-1 and TRBJ1-2; D unclear. Trimming left V 6 bases short and J 0 bases short, with 11 bases between. Germline V CDR1 and CDR2: SQVTM, ANQGSEA. This CDR3 has 13 residues. CDR3 loop: CSVSKGPNYGYTF. In DNA, the CDR3 is TGCAGCGTCTCGAAGGGCCCTAACTATGGCTACACCTTC.

This clonotype was detected only a few times. The DNA for the CDR3 is TGCAGTGCTAGAGGACTAGCGGGGATCAACGAGCAGTACTTC. As protein: CSARGLAGINEQYF. The J gene is TRBJ2-7, the V gene TRBV20-1; TRBD2 matches at 11 bases. The CDR3 runs to 14 residues. With 1 base clipped from V and 5 bases from J, the junction kept 4 bases outside the gene matches. Germline V gene sequence: CDR1 DFQATT, CDR2 SNEGSKA (reference sequence).

The chain links TRBV7-9 to TRBJ2-1; 15 nucleotides align to TRBD2. Germline CDR1 and CDR2: SEHNR and FQNEAQ (reference sequence). This CDR3 spans 15 amino acids. The V gene end was trimmed by 5 bases and the J gene end by 10 bases; junction bases not matched to a gene: 6. The CDR3 here is CASSPSGTSGREQFF. CDR3 DNA: TGTGCCAGCAGCCCATCCGGGACTAGCGGGAGGGAGCAGTTCTTC.